The rows below give T cell receptor beta chains drawn from one sample of a study of cytomegalovirus exposure and HLA in healthy donors. Profiling relied on immunoSEQ multiplex PCR, and the TCRdb table lists in-frame clones only, not all of them. This sample carries over 45,000 clones, 90% of them seen once, and the ten largest clones take more than 0.85%. The sample was PBMCs. The receptors derive from a man aged 18 to 29 in good health and CMV-seronegative. The CDR3 runs from the conserved cysteine through the conserved F or W. The D gene is left open where the match is weak. Clone size appears in some rows only: once, few, many, or a class for an expanded clone.

d_call	clone_size	v_call	j_call	cdr3_aa	cdr3_nt
-	-	TRBV18	TRBJ1-1	CASSPYAGMNTEAFF	TGTGCCAGCTCACCCTATGCGGGAATGAACACTGAAGCTTTCTTT
-	-	TRBV11-3	TRBJ2-3	CASSSSAFPDTQYF	TGTGCCAGCAGCTCAAGCGCTTTTCCAGATACGCAGTATTTT
TRBD1	-	TRBV28	TRBJ1-2	CASSYDRVGGYTF	TGTGCCAGCAGTTATGACAGGGTGGGTGGCTACACCTTC
TRBD1	-	TRBV27	TRBJ2-7	CASRPGQGYGEQYF	TGTGCCAGCAGACCGGGACAGGGGTACGGCGAGCAGTACTTC
-	-	TRBV18	TRBJ2-1	CASSPLPPSSYNEQFF	TGTGCCAGCTCACCCCTCCCCCCGAGCTCCTACAATGAGCAGTTCTTC
-	-	TRBV5-1	TRBJ2-3	CASSLGRFTDTQYF	TGCGCCAGCAGCCTCGGCAGGTTCACAGATACGCAGTATTTT
TRBD1	-	TRBV15	TRBJ1-5	CATSREVVEGTGGNQPQHF	TGTGCCACCAGCAGAGAAGTTGTGGAGGGGACAGGCGGCAATCAGCCCCAGCATTTT
-	-	TRBV4-3	TRBJ1-4	CASSQDHPDSNEKLFF	TGCGCCAGCAGCCAAGACCACCCAGACTCTAATGAAAAACTGTTTTTT
TRBD1	-	TRBV2	TRBJ1-4	CASSLDRGREKLFF	TGTGCCAGCAGTTTGGACAGGGGACGTGAAAAACTGTTTTTT
-	-	TRBV15	TRBJ2-7	CATSRDVTYEQYF	TGTGCCACCAGCAGAGATGTAACCTACGAGCAGTACTTC
-	-	TRBV20-1	TRBJ1-1	CSAILPPVFF	TGCAGTGCTATTCTTCCCCCTGTTTTCTTT
-	once	TRBV9	TRBJ1-2	CASSVQVRDINLDGYTF	TGTGCCAGCAGCGTCCAAGTCAGGGACATTAATCTCGACGGCTACACCTTC
TRBD2	-	TRBV11-2	TRBJ2-1	CASSIRPSGRVRSNEQFF	TGTGCCAGCAGCATACGTCCTAGCGGGAGGGTTCGTTCTAATGAGCAGTTCTTC
TRBD1	-	TRBV6-1	TRBJ1-2	CASSDRDRGNGYTF	TGTGCCAGCAGTGACCGGGACAGGGGGAATGGCTACACCTTC
-	-	TRBV6-5	TRBJ2-2	CASSYRREAGELFF	TGTGCCAGCAGTTATCGGCGGGAAGCCGGGGAGCTGTTTTTT
TRBD1	-	TRBV5-1	TRBJ2-5	CASRQGSTTSPQYF	TGCGCCAGCAGACAGGGGTCCACCACCTCGCCCCAGTACTTC
TRBD2	-	TRBV10-3	TRBJ2-5	CATRRLAGEETQYF	TGTGCCACCAGAAGACTAGCGGGAGAAGAGACCCAGTACTTC
TRBD2	-	TRBV19	TRBJ2-7	CASTEREYGEQYF	TGTGCCAGTACGGAGCGGGAGTACGGCGAGCAGTACTTC
-	once	TRBV10-3	TRBJ2-7	CAISGQQVGGIYEQYF	TGTGCCATCAGTGGACAGCAGGTAGGGGGAATTTACGAGCAGTACTTC
TRBD1	-	TRBV18	TRBJ1-5	CASSPGQGYRPQHF	TGTGCCAGCTCACCGGGACAGGGGTATCGGCCCCAGCATTTT
-	-	TRBV9	TRBJ2-1	CASSNAELSNEQFF	TGTGCCAGCAGCAATGCGGAGCTTTCCAATGAGCAGTTCTTC
TRBD1	-	TRBV10-3	TRBJ1-5	CAISKTGGNQPQHF	TGTGCCATCAGCAAAACAGGGGGCAATCAGCCCCAGCATTTT
TRBD2	-	TRBV27	TRBJ2-5	CASSLTAGGQETQYF	TGTGCCAGCAGTTTAACCGCGGGGGGACAAGAGACCCAGTACTTC
-	-	TRBV19	TRBJ1-1	CASSVSNTEAFF	TGTGCCAGTAGTGTCTCGAACACTGAAGCTTTCTTT
-	-	TRBV9	TRBJ1-2	CASSSRQQNYGYTF	TGTGCCAGCAGCTCCCGACAGCAGAACTATGGCTACACCTTC
TRBD2	-	TRBV7-9	TRBJ2-3	CARAGASTDTQYF	TGTGCCAGGGCGGGAGCGAGCACAGATACGCAGTATTTT
TRBD1	-	TRBV7-2	TRBJ2-5	CASSSGGAQYF	TGTGCCAGCAGCTCAGGGGGAGCCCAGTACTTC
-	-	TRBV5-6	TRBJ1-5	CASSRTDKRNQPQHF	TGTGCCAGCAGCCGAACGGACAAGCGAAATCAGCCCCAGCATTTT
TRBD1	once	TRBV30	TRBJ2-7	CAWDTGTGFYEQYF	TGTGCCTGGGACACCGGGACAGGATTCTACGAGCAGTACTTC
TRBD1	-	TRBV7-2	TRBJ1-3	CASSKRTGEGSGNTIYF	TGTGCCAGCAGCAAAAGGACAGGGGAGGGCTCTGGAAACACCATATATTTT
-	-	TRBV27	TRBJ2-7	CASDLSIQKF	TGTGCCAGCGATCTGTCTATCCAAAAATTC
-	-	TRBV27	TRBJ2-1	CASGVQEADEQFF	TGTGCCAGCGGGGTGCAGGAGGCGGATGAGCAGTTCTTC
TRBD1	-	TRBV5-1	TRBJ1-4	CASSQWTGGEKLFF	TGCGCCAGCAGCCAATGGACAGGCGGTGAAAAACTGTTTTTT
TRBD1	-	TRBV7-3	TRBJ2-7	CASSIDRGREQYF	TGTGCCAGCAGCATTGACAGGGGGCGGGAGCAGTACTTC
TRBD2	once	TRBV6-6	TRBJ2-7	CASTRLADYEQYF	TGTGCCAGCACTCGACTAGCGGACTACGAGCAGTACTTC
-	-	TRBV5-1	TRBJ2-7	CASSLGGLTEQYF	TGCGCCAGCAGCTTGGGAGGGTTAACAGAGCAGTACTTC
-	-	TRBV20-1	TRBJ1-1	CRVKGDTEAFF	TGCAGGGTCAAGGGAGACACTGAAGCTTTCTTT
-	-	TRBV5-8	TRBJ2-7	CASSLGAARGYEQYF	TGTGCCAGCAGCTTGGGGGCCGCCAGGGGATACGAGCAGTACTTC
-	-	TRBV4-2	TRBJ2-2	CASSQVVRESGELFF	TGTGCCAGCAGCCAAGTAGTAAGAGAATCCGGGGAGCTGTTTTTT
TRBD1	-	TRBV11-3	TRBJ2-5	CASSLDRRFGETQYF	TGTGCCAGCAGCTTGGACAGGCGCTTCGGAGAGACCCAGTACTTC
TRBD2	once	TRBV7-2	TRBJ2-4	CASSLGGSGRFLYF	TGTGCCAGCAGCTTAGGGGGTAGCGGGAGGTTCTTGTACTTC
-	-	TRBV5-8	TRBJ2-2	CASSLLGRRTGELFF	TGTGCCAGCAGCTTGTTGGGGCGTCGGACCGGGGAGCTGTTTTTT
TRBD2	-	TRBV7-3	TRBJ2-3	CASSLASGADTQYF	TGTGCCAGCAGCTTGGCCAGCGGGGCAGATACGCAGTATTTT
TRBD2	once	TRBV5-5	TRBJ2-2	CASSSISGSPGELFF	TGTGCCAGCAGCTCGATTAGCGGGAGCCCCGGGGAGCTGTTTTTT
-	-	TRBV5-1	TRBJ2-1	CASSSLLSAGLNEQFF	TGCGCCAGCAGCTCGCTCCTTAGTGCTGGGCTCAATGAGCAGTTCTTC
TRBD1	-	TRBV5-5	TRBJ2-4	CASSFEGAIQYF	TGTGCCAGCAGTTTCGAGGGGGCCATTCAGTACTTC
-	-	TRBV7-2	TRBJ1-5	CASSLGQTGQPQHF	TGTGCCAGCAGCTTAGGTCAGACGGGGCAGCCCCAGCATTTT
TRBD1	-	TRBV5-6	TRBJ2-5	CASSRPGGDRGYQETQYF	TGTGCCAGCAGCCGGCCGGGGGGGGACAGGGGGTACCAAGAGACCCAGTACTTC
TRBD2	few	TRBV11-3	TRBJ2-3	CASSPGTSGDTQYF	TGTGCCAGCAGCCCTGGGACTAGCGGAGATACGCAGTATTTT
-	-	TRBV2	TRBJ2-3	CASSDGRGTDTQYF	TGTGCCAGCAGTGATGGGCGGGGCACAGATACGCAGTATTTT
-	-	TRBV6-4	TRBJ2-1	CASSGLEGAGEQFF	TGTGCCAGCAGTGGATTGGAGGGGGCGGGTGAGCAGTTCTTC
TRBD1	-	TRBV20-1	TRBJ1-1	CGRPRGREAFF	TGCGGCAGACCCAGGGGGCGAGAAGCTTTCTTT
TRBD2	-	TRBV5-1	TRBJ2-1	CASRWTSGSVHEQFF	TGCGCCAGCCGATGGACTAGCGGGAGTGTACATGAGCAGTTCTTC
TRBD2	-	TRBV27	TRBJ2-7	CASSPRLAAISYEQYF	TGTGCCAGCAGCCCCCGTCTAGCGGCTATCTCCTACGAGCAGTACTTC
-	-	TRBV25-1	TRBJ2-1	CASSEVAEQFF	TGTGCCAGCAGTGAAGTGGCTGAGCAGTTCTTC
TRBD1	-	TRBV30	TRBJ2-3	CAWGRQGGTDTQYF	TGTGCCTGGGGACGACAGGGAGGCACAGATACGCAGTATTTT
TRBD2	-	TRBV15	TRBJ2-2	CATSTPSGITSYTGELFF	TGTGCCACCAGCACCCCTAGCGGGATTACCTCTTACACCGGGGAGCTGTTTTTT
-	-	TRBV13	TRBJ2-5	CASSPGPETQYF	TGTGCCAGCAGTCCAGGGCCAGAGACCCAGTACTTC
TRBD2	few	TRBV30	TRBJ2-3	CTSGSVADTQYF	TGTACTAGCGGGAGTGTTGCAGATACGCAGTATTTT
-	-	TRBV4-3	TRBJ2-2	CASSHIPGENTGELFF	TGCGCCAGCAGCCACATACCAGGGGAAAACACCGGGGAGCTGTTTTTT